Described below is a single T cell receptor (beta chain) sequence and its context. As originally analysed: Estimates of nucleated cell counts were drawn from the amplification of reference gene primers. The protocol was immunoSEQ multiplex PCR, while the TCRdb copy is restricted to in-frame clones and leaves out a portion. That table supplies the V and J calls and clone size; D and trimming were determined from the DNA. The sample has approximately 300,000 clones, approximately 85% seen once. This record comes from a study of blood T cell repertoires in COVID-19. Whole-study context: T cells, B-cell-depleted T cells, or PBMCs provided the cDNA or gDNA that served as material.

The CDR3 totals 15 residues. V was pared by 7 bases and J by 4 bases, with 8 bases of the junction left unmatched. Looked up from germline, CDR1 is WNHNN and CDR2 is SYGVQD (reference sequence). Enrolled during active infection, Seattle patients were then followed longitudinally. The clonotype originates from a human donor with COVID-19, enrolled during active disease. The donor label of this sample is uncertain. Sequencing used peripheral blood. This chain uses TRBV10-1 with TRBJ1-1, with 11 bases fitting TRBD1. This CDR3 reads CASIPYGTGGTEAFF. CDR3 DNA: TGCGCCAGCATCCCTTACGGGACAGGGGGCACTGAAGCTTTCTTT.